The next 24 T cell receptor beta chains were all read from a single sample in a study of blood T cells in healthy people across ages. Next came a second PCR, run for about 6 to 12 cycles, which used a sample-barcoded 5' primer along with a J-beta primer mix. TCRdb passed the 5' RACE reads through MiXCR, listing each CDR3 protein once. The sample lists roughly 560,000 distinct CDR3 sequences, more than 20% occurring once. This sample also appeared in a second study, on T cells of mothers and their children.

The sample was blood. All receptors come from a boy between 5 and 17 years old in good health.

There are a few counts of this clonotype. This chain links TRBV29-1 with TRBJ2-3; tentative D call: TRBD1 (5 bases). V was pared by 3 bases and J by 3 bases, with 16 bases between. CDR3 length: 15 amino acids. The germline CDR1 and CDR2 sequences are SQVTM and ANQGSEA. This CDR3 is CSVELARGETDTQYF. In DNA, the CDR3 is TGCAGCGTTGAGTTGGCTAGGGGTGAAACAGATACGCAGTATTTT.

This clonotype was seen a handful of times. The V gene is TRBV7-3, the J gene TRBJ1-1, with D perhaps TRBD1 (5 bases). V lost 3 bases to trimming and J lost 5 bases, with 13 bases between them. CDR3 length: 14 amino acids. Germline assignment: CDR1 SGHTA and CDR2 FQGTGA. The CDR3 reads CASSFQGGRTEAFF. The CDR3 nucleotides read TGTGCCAGCAGCTTCCAGGGTGGTCGGACTGAAGCTTTCTTT.

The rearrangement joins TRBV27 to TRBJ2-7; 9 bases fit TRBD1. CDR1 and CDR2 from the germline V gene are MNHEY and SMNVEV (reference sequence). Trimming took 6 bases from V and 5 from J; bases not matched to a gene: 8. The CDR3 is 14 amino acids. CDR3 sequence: CASREGTGSNEQYF. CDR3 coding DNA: TGTGCCAGCAGGGAGGGGACAGGGTCCAACGAGCAGTACTTC.

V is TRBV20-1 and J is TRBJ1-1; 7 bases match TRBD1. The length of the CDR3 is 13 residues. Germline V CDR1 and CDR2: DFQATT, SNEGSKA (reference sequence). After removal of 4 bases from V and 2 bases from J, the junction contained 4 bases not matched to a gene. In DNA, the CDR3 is TGCAGTGCTAAGGGACAGCTTAACACTGAAGCTTTCTTT. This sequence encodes CSAKGQLNTEAFF.

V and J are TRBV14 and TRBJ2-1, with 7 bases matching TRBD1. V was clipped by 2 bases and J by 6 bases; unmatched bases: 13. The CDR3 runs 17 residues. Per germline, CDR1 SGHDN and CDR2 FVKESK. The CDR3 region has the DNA TGTGCCAGCAGCCAACTACAGGGGCATCAGACTACCAATGAGCAGTTCTTC. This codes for CASSQLQGHQTTNEQFF. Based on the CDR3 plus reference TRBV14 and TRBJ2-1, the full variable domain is EAGVTQFPSHSVIEKGQTVTLRCDPISGHDNLYWYRRVMGKEIKFLLHFVKESKQDESGMPNNRFLAERTGGTYSTLKVQPAELEDSGVYFCASSQLQGHQTTNEQFFGPGTRLTVL.

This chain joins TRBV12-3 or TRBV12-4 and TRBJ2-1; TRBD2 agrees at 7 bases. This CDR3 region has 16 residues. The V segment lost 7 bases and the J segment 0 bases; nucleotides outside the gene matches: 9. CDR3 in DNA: TGTGCCAGCAATCCCATGGGGGGGAGCTCCTACAATGAGCAGTTCTTC. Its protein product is CASNPMGGSSYNEQFF.

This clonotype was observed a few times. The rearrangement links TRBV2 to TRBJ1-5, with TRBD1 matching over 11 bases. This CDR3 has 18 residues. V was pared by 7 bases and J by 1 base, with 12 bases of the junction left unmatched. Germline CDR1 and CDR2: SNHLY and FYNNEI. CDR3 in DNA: TGTGCCAGCACCCACGGGGACAGGGGGGTACCAAGCAATCAGCCCCAGCATTTT. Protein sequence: CASTHGDRGVPSNQPQHF.

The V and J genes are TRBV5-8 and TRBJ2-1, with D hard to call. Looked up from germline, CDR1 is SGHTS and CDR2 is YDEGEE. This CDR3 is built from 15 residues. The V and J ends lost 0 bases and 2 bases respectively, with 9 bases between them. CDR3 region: CASSLAGSTYNEQFF. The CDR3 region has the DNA TGTGCCAGCAGCTTGGCAGGTTCGACCTACAATGAGCAGTTCTTC.

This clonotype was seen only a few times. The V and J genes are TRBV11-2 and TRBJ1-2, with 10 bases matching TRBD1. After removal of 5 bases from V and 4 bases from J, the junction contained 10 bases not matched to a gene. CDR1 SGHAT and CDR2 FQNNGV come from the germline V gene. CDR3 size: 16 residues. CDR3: CASSPFSGQGTYGYTF. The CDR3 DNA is TGTGCCAGCAGCCCCTTCTCGGGACAGGGGACCTATGGCTACACCTTC.

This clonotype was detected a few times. CDR3 loop: CASSFRGQIYEQYF. The CDR3 DNA reads as TGTGCCAGCAGTTTTAGGGGACAGATATACGAGCAGTACTTC. J is TRBJ2-7 and V is TRBV28, with 7 bases matching TRBD1. Unmatched junction bases numbered 6, after V lost 3 bases and J lost 4 bases. The CDR3 length is 14 residues. Germline-derived CDR1 and CDR2 are MDHEN and SYDVKM. The full variable domain, in which reference TRBV28 and TRBJ2-7 provide the parts outside the CDR3, is DVKVTQSSRYLVKRTGEKVFLECVQDMDHENMFWYRQDPGLGLRLIYFSYDVKMKEKGDIPEGYSVSREKKERFSLILESASTNQTSMYLCASSFRGQIYEQYFGPGTRLTVT.

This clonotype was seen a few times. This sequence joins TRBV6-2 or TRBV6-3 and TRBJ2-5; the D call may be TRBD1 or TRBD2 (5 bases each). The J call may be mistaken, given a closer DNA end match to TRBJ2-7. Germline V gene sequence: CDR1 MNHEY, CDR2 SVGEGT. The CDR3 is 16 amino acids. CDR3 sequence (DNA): TGTGCCAGCAGTTACTCCCGGGGACGTAATACCTACGAGCAGTACTTC. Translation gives CASSYSRGRNTYEQYF.

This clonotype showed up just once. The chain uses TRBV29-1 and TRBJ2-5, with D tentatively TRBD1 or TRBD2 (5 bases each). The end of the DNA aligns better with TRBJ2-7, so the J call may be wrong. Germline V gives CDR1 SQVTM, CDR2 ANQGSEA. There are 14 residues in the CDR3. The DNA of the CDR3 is TGCAGCGTTGAAGGGTCGAGGGGCTCCTACGAGCAGTACTTC. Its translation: CSVEGSRGSYEQYF.

CDR3 in DNA: TGCGCCAGCAGCTCGACGGGACAGAGCCAAGAGACCCAGTACTTC. This gives the protein CASSSTGQSQETQYF. This chain links TRBV5-1 with TRBJ2-5, with 7 bases that match TRBD1. CDR3 length: 15 residues. Germline V CDR1 and CDR2: SGHRS, YFSETQ. V lost 3 bases to trimming and J lost 1 base; unmatched junction nucleotides: 6.

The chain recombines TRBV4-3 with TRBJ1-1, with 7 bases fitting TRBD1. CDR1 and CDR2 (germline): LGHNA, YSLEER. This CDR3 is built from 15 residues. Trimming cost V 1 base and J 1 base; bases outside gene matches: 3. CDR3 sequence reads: CASSQVRQGNTEAFF. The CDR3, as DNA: TGCGCCAGCAGCCAAGTCAGACAGGGGAACACTGAAGCTTTCTTT.

The CDR3 reads CSANRDSTYEQYF. CDR3 coding DNA: TGCAGTGCCAACCGGGACTCCACCTACGAGCAGTACTTC. The chain is built from TRBV20-1 and TRBJ2-7, with a possible D match to TRBD2 (6 bases). This CDR3 region has 13 residues. V was pared by 6 bases and J by 2 bases, with 14 bases between. Looked up from germline, CDR1 is DFQATT and CDR2 is SNEGSKA (reference sequence).

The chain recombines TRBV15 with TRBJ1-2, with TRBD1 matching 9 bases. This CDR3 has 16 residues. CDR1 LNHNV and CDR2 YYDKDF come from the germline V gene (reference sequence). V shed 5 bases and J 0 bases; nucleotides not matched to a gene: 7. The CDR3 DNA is TGTGCCACCAGCGGGACAGGGTTTTTATCTAACTATGGCTACACCTTC. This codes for CATSGTGFLSNYGYTF. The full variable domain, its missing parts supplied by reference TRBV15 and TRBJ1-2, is DAMVIQNPRYQVTQFGKPVTLSCSQTLNHNVMYWYQQKSSQAPKLLFHYYDKDFNNEADTPDNFQSRRPNTSFCFLDIRSPGLGDTAMYLCATSGTGFLSNYGYTFGSGTRLTVV.

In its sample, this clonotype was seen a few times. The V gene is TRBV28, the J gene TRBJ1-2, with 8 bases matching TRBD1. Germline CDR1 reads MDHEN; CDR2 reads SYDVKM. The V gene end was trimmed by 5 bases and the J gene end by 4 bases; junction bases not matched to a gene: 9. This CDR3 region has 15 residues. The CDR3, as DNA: TGTGCCAGCAGTCTCGGACAGGGAGGAATCTATGGCTACACCTTC. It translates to CASSLGQGGIYGYTF.

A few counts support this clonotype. This CDR3 is CASSHRTPLGTDDYEQYF. Here the CDR3 DNA reads TGTGCCAGCAGCCACCGAACACCCCTAGGGACGGACGACTACGAGCAGTACTTC. V and J are TRBV28 and TRBJ2-7; D may be TRBD1 or TRBD2 (5 bases each). Trimming removed 6 bases at V and 3 bases at J, with 27 bases between. Germline CDR1 MDHEN, CDR2 SYDVKM. The CDR3 consists of 18 residues. Using reference TRBV28 and TRBJ2-7 for the parts outside the CDR3, the full variable domain is DVKVTQSSRYLVKRTGEKVFLECVQDMDHENMFWYRQDPGLGLRLIYFSYDVKMKEKGDIPEGYSVSREKKERFSLILESASTNQTSMYLCASSHRTPLGTDDYEQYFGPGTRLTVT.

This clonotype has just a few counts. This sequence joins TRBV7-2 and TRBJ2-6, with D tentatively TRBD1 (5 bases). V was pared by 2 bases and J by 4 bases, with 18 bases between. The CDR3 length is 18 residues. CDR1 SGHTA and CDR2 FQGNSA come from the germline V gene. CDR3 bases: TGTGCCAGCAGCTTACAGGGTTCGTCCCGGTTGGGGGCCAACGTCCTGACTTTC. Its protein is CASSLQGSSRLGANVLTF. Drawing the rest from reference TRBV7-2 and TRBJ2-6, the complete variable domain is GAGVSQSPSNKVTEKGKDVELRCDPISGHTALYWYRQSLGQGLEFLIYFQGNSAPDKSGLPSDRFSAERTGGSVSTLTIQRTQQEDSAVYLCASSLQGSSRLGANVLTFGAGSRLTVL.

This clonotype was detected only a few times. In DNA, the CDR3 is TGCGCCAGCAGCTTGGGCCCCGGGCAGGGACGCGAGCAGTACTTC. This encodes CASSLGPGQGREQYF. The rearrangement joins TRBV5-1 to TRBJ2-5; D may be TRBD1 or TRBD2 (5 bases each). The J call is in doubt because the DNA end fits TRBJ2-7 better. CDR1 is SGHRS, CDR2 YFSETQ, per germline. This CDR3 is 15 amino acids long.

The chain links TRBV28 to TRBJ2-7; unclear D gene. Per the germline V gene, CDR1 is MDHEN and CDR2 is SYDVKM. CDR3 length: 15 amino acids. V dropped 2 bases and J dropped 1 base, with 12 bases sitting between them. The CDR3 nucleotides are TGTGCCAGCAGTTTACGGCAGGCTGGGTCCTACGAGCAGTACTTC. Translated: CASSLRQAGSYEQYF.

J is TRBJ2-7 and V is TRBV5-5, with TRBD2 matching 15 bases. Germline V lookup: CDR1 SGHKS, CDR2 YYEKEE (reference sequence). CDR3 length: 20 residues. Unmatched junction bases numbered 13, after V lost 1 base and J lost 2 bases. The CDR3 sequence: CASSLKGMGLAGGETYEQYF. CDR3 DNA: TGTGCCAGCAGCTTGAAGGGAATGGGACTAGCGGGAGGTGAGACCTACGAGCAGTACTTC.

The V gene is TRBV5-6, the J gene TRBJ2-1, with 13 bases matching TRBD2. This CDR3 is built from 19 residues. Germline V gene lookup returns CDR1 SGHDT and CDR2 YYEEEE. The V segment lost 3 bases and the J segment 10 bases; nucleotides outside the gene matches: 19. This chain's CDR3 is CASSSPGLAGPGLTFEQFF. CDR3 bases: TGTGCCAGCAGCTCCCCGGGACTAGCGGGACCGGGGTTGACATTCGAGCAGTTCTTC.

The CDR3 DNA follows: TGCAGTGCTAGCGATCCGAGTCGAGGGCGAAACACCGGGGAGCTGTTTTTT. Protein product: CSASDPSRGRNTGELFF. The rearrangement joins TRBV20-1 to TRBJ2-2, with D possibly matching TRBD2 (5 bases). CDR1 and CDR2 (germline): DFQATT, SNEGSKA (reference sequence). The CDR3 length is 17 residues. V was shortened by 3 bases and J by 2 bases, with 19 bases between the two germline ends.